The sequence of this TCR beta chain was determined in a study of OX40 agonist ivuxolimab in advanced cancers. Assay: immunoSEQ multiplex PCR; the TCRdb copy retains only in-frame clones and omits some. The table has more than 70,000 clones, roughly nine tenths seen once; the top ten hold 11%. The source was CD4+ or CD8+ T cells sorted from blood, collected in a trial of the OX40 agonist ivuxolimab. The TCR was taken from an adult with an advanced solid tumor such as melanoma, head and neck, liver or kidney cancer.

The CDR3 loop is CAISDSAGGVNTEAFF. CDR3 sequence (DNA): TGTGCCATCAGTGATTCGGCAGGGGGAGTAAACACTGAAGCTTTCTTT. The V call is TRBV10-3, the J call TRBJ1-1, with 7 bases identical to TRBD1. Germline CDR1 is ENHRY and CDR2 is SYGVKD. The CDR3 runs 16 residues. V shed 3 bases and J 2 bases; nucleotides not matched to a gene: 9.